This T cell receptor beta chain was documented in a study of blood T cell repertoires in COVID-19. Across the whole study: From T cells, B-cell-depleted T cells, or PBMCs came the material, which was cDNA or gDNA.

Here immunoSEQ multiplex PCR was the method, and the copy in TCRdb shows in-frame clones only, minus some. Found here are a few hundred thousand clones, roughly 90% of them singletons; the top ten hold less than 3%. The CDR3 runs 16 residues. Germline V lookup: CDR1 SGHRS, CDR2 YFSETQ. The V end was cut by 4 bases, the J end by 2 bases, with 16 bases between. The V and J genes are TRBV5-1 and TRBJ2-1, with D maybe TRBD1 (8 bases). Source material: peripheral blood. The clonotype was recovered from a woman in her twenties or thirties with active or convalescent COVID-19. CDR3 DNA: TGCGCCAGCAGCGTCCCACAGGGGGGGACCTACAATGAGCAGTTCTTC. It translates to CASSVPQGGTYNEQFF.